This TCR beta chain was sequenced for a study of shared clonotypes between healthy human individuals. Study-wide context: A couple of female and a few male donors aged 18 to 49 were enrolled.

About this clone itself: Its target is unknown.

CDR3 length equals 15 residues. CDR1 MGHRA and CDR2 YSYEKL come from the germline V gene. V was shortened by 2 bases and J by 1 base, with 11 bases between the two germline ends. Assay execution took place at the deep level. Only in-frame clones appear in the TCRdb table, and some are missing; sequencing was by immunoSEQ multiplex PCR. Of under 600,000 clones listed, 95% to 98% are singletons. Naive CD8 cells lacked CD45RO, underwent positive selection for CCR7 and left out terminally differentiated effector memory CD45RA+ cells. Study results and caveats: Read depth was anticipated to influence clonotype sharing among donors. Some clonotypes were shared by all four sorted-subset donors, while others were not shared. The non-shared ones had lower generation probabilities than the shared ones.

This TCR was recovered from a man aged 30 to 45 in good health. The chain links TRBV4-1 to TRBJ1-1; possibly TRBD1 for D (5 bases). Sequencing was performed on naive CD8+ T cells sorted from blood. CDR3 amino acids: CASSQKGGTNTEAFF. In DNA, the CDR3 is TGCGCCAGCAGCCAAAAAGGAGGGACGAACACTGAAGCTTTCTTT.